This TCR beta chain was obtained from a study of blood T cell repertoires in COVID-19. In the source study's methods: The authors estimated nucleated cell counts from reference gene primer amplification. Libraries were prepared by immunoSEQ multiplex PCR; TCRdb keeps only in-frame clonotypes and omits some of them. V and J calls and clone size are given by that table; D and trimming were obtained from the DNA. Of 210,000 or so clones in the sample, 65% to 85% were seen once. The origin of this receptor is a woman aged 25 to 45 with COVID-19, enrolled during active disease. The sequencing sample was made of peripheral blood.

The DNA for the CDR3 is TGTGCCAGCAGCTCGGGACAGGGACTTCGCACAGATACGCAGTATTTT. Protein sequence: CASSSGQGLRTDTQYF. The V and J genes are TRBV11-3 and TRBJ2-3, with 9 positions matching TRBD1. The CDR3 is 16 residues long. Germline V gene data show CDR1 as SGHNT and CDR2 as YENEEA. Trimming removed 4 bases from V and 1 base from J; junction bases left unmatched: 6.